Each of the 2 T cell receptor beta chains below was sequenced from the same sample in a study of blood T cell repertoires in COVID-19 (dated by TCRdb to the early 2020s). Libraries were made using the immunoSEQ multiplex PCR assay. Here the immuneACCESS table is served through TCRdb, limited to in-frame sequences with V and J called. Missing clones are a known gap in these copies; in checked studies unresolved V genes cover under half, and the rest lacks a known reason. This sample has roughly 200,000 clones in its table, and around 88% of those were observed once. Around 5.7% of the sample rests with the top ten. Sample: PBMCs or T cells enriched from blood (not recorded which). These receptors came from a man in his forties with acute COVID-19.

V usage is TRBV6-1 and J usage is TRBJ2-7, with 8 nucleotides matching TRBD2. The CDR3 spans 14 residues. The V segment lost 2 bases and the J segment 7 bases; nucleotides outside the gene matches: 7. The V gene's germline CDR1 is MNHNS and CDR2 SASEGT. CDR3 sequence: CASSEIEREFEQYF. In nucleotides, the CDR3 is TGTGCCAGCAGTGAAATTGAGCGGGAGTTTGAGCAGTACTTC.

The genes are TRBV28 and TRBJ2-7, with D unresolved. CDR3 length equals 13 residues. The ends were cut back, 4 bases at V and 2 bases at J, with 9 bases in the middle. Germline lookup yields CDR1 MDHEN and CDR2 SYDVKM. CDR3 residues: CASSSPGPYEQYF. CDR3 DNA sequence: TGTGCCAGCAGTTCGCCCGGTCCCTACGAGCAGTACTTC.